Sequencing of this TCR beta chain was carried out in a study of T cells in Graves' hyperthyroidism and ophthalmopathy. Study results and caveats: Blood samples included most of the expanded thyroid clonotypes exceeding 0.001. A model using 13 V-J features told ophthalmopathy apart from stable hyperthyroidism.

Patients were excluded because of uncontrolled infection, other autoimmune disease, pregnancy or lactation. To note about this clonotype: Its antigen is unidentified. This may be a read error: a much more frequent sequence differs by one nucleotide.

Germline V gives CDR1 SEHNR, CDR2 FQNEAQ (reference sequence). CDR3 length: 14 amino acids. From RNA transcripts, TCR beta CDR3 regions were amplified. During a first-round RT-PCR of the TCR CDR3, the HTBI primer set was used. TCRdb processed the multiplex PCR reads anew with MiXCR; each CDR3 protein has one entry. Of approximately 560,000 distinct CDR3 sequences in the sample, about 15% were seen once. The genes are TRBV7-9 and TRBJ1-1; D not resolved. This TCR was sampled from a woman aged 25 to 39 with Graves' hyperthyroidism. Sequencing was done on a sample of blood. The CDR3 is CASSSYSENAEAFF. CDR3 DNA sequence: TGTGCCAGCAGCTCCTACAGCGAGAACGCTGAAGCTTTCTTT.